The sequence of this T cell receptor beta chain was determined in a study of naive and memory T cell subsets. CD4+ T cell IFNgamma after overnight CMV lysate exposure gave donor CMV status. Two oligonucleotides, mixed equimolar, formed the beta constant-region primer covering TRBC1 and TRBC2. The ligated cDNA underwent four PCR rounds using SP2 and nested alpha and beta constant-region primers. TCRdb called the UMI-ligation and nested PCR reads again in MiXCR, with one record for every CDR3 protein. The data contain approximately 80,000 distinct CDR3 sequences, around 9% of them singletons. Germline V gene data show CDR1 as MGHRA and CDR2 as YSYEKL. The CDR3 is 16 residues long. The V segment lost 1 base and the J segment 1 base; nucleotides outside the gene matches: 5. At least ten counts were recorded for this clonotype.

The sample comprised naive CD8+ T cells from blood. This sequence originates from a human donor in good health. This sequence joins TRBV4-1 and TRBJ2-5, with TRBD2 matching over 8 bases. CDR3 coding DNA: TGCGCCAGCAGCCAAGTGGGACTAGGGGTCCAAGAGACCCAGTACTTC. This translates into CASSQVGLGVQETQYF.